This T cell receptor beta chain was observed in a study of Ad26.COV2.S vaccination and SARS-CoV-2 variants. The germline gives CDR1 SGHTA, CDR2 FQGNSA. This CDR3 region has 15 residues. The ends were cut back, 5 bases at V and 2 bases at J, with 16 bases in the middle. The method was immunoSEQ multiplex PCR; TCRdb's version includes in-frame clones alone and lacks a portion of them. The repertoire holds about 390,000 clones, with approximately 90% as singletons. Documented treatment: 15 to 20 received Ad26.COV2.S at low or high dose, single or two shots; about 5 received placebo; per-sample allocation not given. Following the first vaccine or placebo injection, samples were taken on day 63.

The receptor was isolated from a person aged 18-65 years who received the Ad26.COV2.S COVID-19 vaccine or a placebo. Sequenced here: peripheral blood, sampled in a trial of Ad26.COV2.S vaccine versus placebo. The genes are TRBV7-2 and TRBJ2-7, with D possibly being TRBD1 (6 bases). The CDR3 DNA is TGTGCCAGCAGCGTAGGGGGTACCGGAACCTACGAGCAGTACTTC. Residues: CASSVGGTGTYEQYF.